This is a list of T cell receptor beta chains from one sample in a study of blood T cell repertoires in COVID-19. Measured with immunoSEQ multiplex PCR; TCRdb has only the in-frame clones, and not every one. This sample has about 270,000 clones, with nearly 85% found just once. The sample consisted of peripheral blood. These receptor sequences come from a human donor in a cohort sampled during active COVID-19. The CDR3 runs from the conserved cysteine through the conserved F or W. A D gene is named only where the DNA matches it firmly. Some rows have no size entry. The others give once, few or many, or a class for an expanded clone.

- | 12 | many | TRBJ1-5 | TRBV7-9 | TGTGCCAGCAGCTTAGGGACTCAACCCCAGCATTTT | CASSLGTQPQHF
- | 14 | few | TRBJ2-7 | TRBV5-1 | TGCGCCAGCAGCGCACAGGGTTCTTCCTACGAGCAGTACTTC | CASSAQGSSYEQYF
- | 13 | - | TRBJ1-5 | TRBV12-3/TRBV12-4 | TGTGCCAGCAGTTTCAGCAGGAATCAGCCCCAGCATTTT | CASSFSRNQPQHF
TRBD2 | 17 | - | TRBJ2-7 | TRBV5-6 | TGTGCCAGCAGCTCCGGGACTAGCGGGGGGGTTTGGAACGAGCAGTACTTC | CASSSGTSGGVWNEQYF
TRBD1 | 16 | - | TRBJ2-1 | TRBV5-5 | TGTGCCAGCAGCTTGGTGGCGGCAGGGGGCTACAATGAGCAGTTCTTC | CASSLVAAGGYNEQFF
- | 16 | - | TRBJ2-7 | TRBV4-3 | TGCGCCAGCAGCCAGGAAGACAGGGGAGGGGCCTACGAGCAGTACTTC | CASSQEDRGGAYEQYF
- | 13 | few | TRBJ1-2 | TRBV2 | TGTGCCAGCCAGACAGGATTTGACTATGGCTACACCTTC | CASQTGFDYGYTF
- | 15 | - | TRBJ2-1 | TRBV2 | TGTGCCAGCAGTATCATCAAGTTGTTAGCCAATGAGCAGTTCTTC | CASSIIKLLANEQFF
TRBD1 | 11 | - | TRBJ2-5 | TRBV2 | TGTGCCAGCAGTGTCCAGACAGGGATAAACTTC | CASSVQTGINF
TRBD2 | 16 | - | TRBJ2-3 | TRBV4-2 | TGTGCCAGCAGCCAGCTAAGCGGGGGGCTCACAGATACGCAGTATTTT | CASSQLSGGLTDTQYF
- | 14 | - | TRBJ1-4 | TRBV5-1 | TGCGCCAGCAGCTTTAATGGAGACAATGAAAAACTGTTTTTT | CASSFNGDNEKLFF
TRBD1 | 15 | once | TRBJ2-7 | TRBV19 | TGTGCCAGTAGTTATGGACAGGGCGTCGCCTACGAGCAGTACTTC | CASSYGQGVAYEQYF
- | 13 | few | TRBJ2-1 | TRBV27 | TGTGCCAGCAGTAGTCAGGGGTACAATGAGCAGTTCTTC | CASSSQGYNEQFF
TRBD2 | 16 | - | TRBJ2-3 | TRBV19 | TGTGCCAGTAGCCTCCTAGCGGGAGCGGTTACAGATACGCAGTATTTT | CASSLLAGAVTDTQYF
- | 14 | - | TRBJ1-4 | TRBV28 | TGTGCCAGCAGTTTAACACAGACAGATGAAAAACTGTTTTTT | CASSLTQTDEKLFF
TRBD2 | 15 | - | TRBJ2-5 | TRBV6-6 | TGTGCCAGCAGTGGAGCGGGAGTCCGTCAAGAGACCCAGTACTTC | CASSGAGVRQETQYF
TRBD2 | 17 | - | TRBJ2-1 | TRBV7-2 | TGTGCCAGCAGCTTAAACCCTCTAGCGGGCGTCTACAATGAGCAGTTCTTC | CASSLNPLAGVYNEQFF
- | 16 | - | TRBJ1-5 | TRBV6-2/TRBV6-3 | TGTGCCAGCAGCCGCCCGGGTGTTGATAGCAATCAGCCCCAGCATTTT | CASSRPGVDSNQPQHF
- | 16 | - | TRBJ2-1 | TRBV9 | TGTGCCAGCAGCGAGCGGCGGGGAAACCTACCGTCTGAGCAGTTCTTC | CASSERRGNLPSEQFF
TRBD1 | 16 | - | TRBJ1-4 | TRBV24-1 | TGTGCCACCAGTGAGGTGGGTGCAGGGGGCCTCGAAAAACTGTTTTTT | CATSEVGAGGLEKLFF